The clone carrying this T cell receptor beta chain came up many times. Its cognate antigen is unknown. This sample was included in a study of CD8+ T cells in alopecia areata. In the study overall: Treated patients were dosed with oral tofacitinib, taking 5 to 10 mg twice daily. The duration of tofacitinib was 6 to 18 months, with 6 months off drug afterward.

As for treatment: oral pan-JAK inhibitor, 5-10 mg twice daily. The germline V and J ends were trimmed by 3 bases and 1 base, with 6 bases remaining between them. This CDR3 region has 13 residues. Germline loops: CDR1 MNHEY, CDR2 SMNVEV (reference sequence). cDNA reverse transcribed from extracted RNA served as the sequencing template. Repertoires were generated with immunoSEQ multiplex PCR, while TCRdb's copy carries only in-frame clones and drops some. The data hold hundreds of thousands of clones, with around 65% observed a single time. Notes on the study in general: Many expanded lesional clones persisted during tofacitinib (in both scalp and blood). Researchers say the link of baseline CD8+ expansion to response remains uncertain, with one nonresponder.

This receptor was obtained from a human donor with alopecia areata. The sample here was CD4+ T cells sorted from blood, taken between weeks 43 and 45, from a patient treated with tofacitinib. The rearrangement links TRBV27 to TRBJ1-2; no definite D call. The CDR3 DNA reads TGTGCCAGCAGTTTCGAGGGTAACTATGGCTACACCTTC. It codes for CASSFEGNYGYTF.